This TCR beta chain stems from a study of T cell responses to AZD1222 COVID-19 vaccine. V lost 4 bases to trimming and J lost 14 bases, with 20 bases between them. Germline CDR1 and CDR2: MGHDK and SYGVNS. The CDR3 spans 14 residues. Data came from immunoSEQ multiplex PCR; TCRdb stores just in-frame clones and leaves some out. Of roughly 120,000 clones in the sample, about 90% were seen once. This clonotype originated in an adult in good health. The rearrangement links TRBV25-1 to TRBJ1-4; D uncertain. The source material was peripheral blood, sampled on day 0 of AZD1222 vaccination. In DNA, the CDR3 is TGTGCCAGCAGTGCAGTTCATGACCGCGGGAGCCTGTTTTTT. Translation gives CASSAVHDRGSLFF.